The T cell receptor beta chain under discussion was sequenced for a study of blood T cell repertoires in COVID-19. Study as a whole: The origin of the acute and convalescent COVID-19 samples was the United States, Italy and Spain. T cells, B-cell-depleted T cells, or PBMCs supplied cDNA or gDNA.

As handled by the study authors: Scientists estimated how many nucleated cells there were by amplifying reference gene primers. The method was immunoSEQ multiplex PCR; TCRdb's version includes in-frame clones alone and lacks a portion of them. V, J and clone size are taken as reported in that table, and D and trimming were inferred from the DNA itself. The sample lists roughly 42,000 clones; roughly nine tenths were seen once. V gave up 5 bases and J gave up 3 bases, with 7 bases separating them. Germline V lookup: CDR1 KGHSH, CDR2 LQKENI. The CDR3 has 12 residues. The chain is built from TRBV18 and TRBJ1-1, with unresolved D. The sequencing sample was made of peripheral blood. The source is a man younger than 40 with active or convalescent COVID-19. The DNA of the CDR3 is TGTGCCAGCTCAGTCCGGGACACTGAAGCTTTCTTT. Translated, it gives CASSVRDTEAFF.